This section outlines one T cell receptor (beta chain) sequence together with its context. As yet, its antigen is unknown. The sample comes from a study of T cell responses to AZD1222 COVID-19 vaccine. Regarding the study as a whole: Most donors were white British and more were female, and clonal diversity was possibly underestimated. Among AZD1222 vaccinees, only 5 to 7 were seropositive at baseline.

Germline V gene lookup returns CDR1 GTSNPN and CDR2 SVGIG (reference sequence). The CDR3 is 13 residues long. V was trimmed by 3 bases and J by 4 bases, leaving 12 bases between them. The table came from immunoSEQ multiplex PCR; TCRdb's copy has only in-frame clones and leaves some out. There are just under 85,000 clones in the sample; less than 90% occur only once, and 5.5% to 8% lies in the top ten. The clonotype was recovered from an adult in good health. The V call is TRBV30, the J call TRBJ1-2; perhaps TRBD1 as D (5 bases). The input for sequencing was peripheral blood, taken on day 0 of AZD1222 vaccination. CDR3 bases: TGTGCCTGGAGCCCCTCGACAGTCTATGGCTACACCTTC. Its translation is CAWSPSTVYGYTF. Variable domain in full (rest from reference TRBV30 and TRBJ1-2): SQTIHQWPATLVQPVGSPLSLECTVEGTSNPNLYWYRQAAGRGLQLLFYSVGIGQISSEVPQNLSASRPQDRQFILSSKKLLLSDSGFYLCAWSPSTVYGYTFGSGTRLTVV.